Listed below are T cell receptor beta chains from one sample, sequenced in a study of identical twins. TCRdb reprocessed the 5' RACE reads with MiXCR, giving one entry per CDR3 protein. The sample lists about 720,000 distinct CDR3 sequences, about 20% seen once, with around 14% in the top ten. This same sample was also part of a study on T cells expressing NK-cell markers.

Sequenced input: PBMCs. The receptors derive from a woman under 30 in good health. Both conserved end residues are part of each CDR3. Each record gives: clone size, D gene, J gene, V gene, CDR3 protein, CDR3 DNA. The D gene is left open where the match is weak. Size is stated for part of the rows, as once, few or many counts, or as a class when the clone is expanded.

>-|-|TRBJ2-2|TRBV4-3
CASSQEPKGITGELFF
TGCGCCAGCAGCCAAGAGCCGAAAGGCATCACCGGGGAGCTGTTTTTT
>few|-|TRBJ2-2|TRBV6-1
CASSQVNTGELFF
TGTGCCAGCAGTCAAGTTAACACCGGGGAGCTGTTTTTT
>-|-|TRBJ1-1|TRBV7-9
CASSSERQKAFF
TGTGCCAGCAGCTCCGAGAGGCAGAAGGCTTTCTTT
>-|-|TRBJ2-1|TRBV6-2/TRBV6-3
CASSPRPNKHDYNEQFF
TGTGCCAGCAGCCCCCGACCTAACAAACACGATTACAATGAGCAGTTCTTC
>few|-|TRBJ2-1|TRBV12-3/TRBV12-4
CASNPESYSYNEQFF
TGTGCCAGCAACCCTGAGTCGTATAGCTACAATGAGCAGTTCTTC
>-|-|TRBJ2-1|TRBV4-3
CASSHVGLSGGNEQFF
TGCGCCAGCAGCCATGTAGGACTCTCAGGCGGGAATGAGCAGTTCTTC
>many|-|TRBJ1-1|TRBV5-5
CASSVVVNTEAFF
TGTGCCAGCAGTGTGGTCGTGAACACTGAAGCTTTCTTT
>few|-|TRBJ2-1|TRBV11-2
CASSLDGPLARAYNEQFF
TGTGCCAGCAGCTTAGATGGCCCCCTAGCGCGAGCCTACAATGAGCAGTTCTTC
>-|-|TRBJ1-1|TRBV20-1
CSAPQGWNTEAFF
TGCAGTGCTCCCCAGGGATGGAACACTGAAGCTTTCTTT
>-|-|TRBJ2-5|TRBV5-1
CASSDAPGGAETQYF
TGCGCCAGCAGCGATGCCCCGGGGGGCGCAGAGACCCAGTACTTC
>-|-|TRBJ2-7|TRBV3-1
CASSQTQSEQYF
TGTGCCAGCAGCCAAACCCAATCCGAGCAGTACTTC
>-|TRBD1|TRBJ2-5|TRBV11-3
CASSPGTGVGVQETQYF
TGTGCCAGCAGCCCCGGGACAGGGGTTGGGGTCCAAGAGACCCAGTACTTC
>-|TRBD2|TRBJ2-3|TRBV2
CASSELAGLQTDTQYF
TGTGCCAGCAGTGAACTAGCGGGCCTTCAAACAGATACGCAGTATTTT
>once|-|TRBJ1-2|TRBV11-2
CASSLAAGFGGYTF
TGTGCCAGCAGCTTAGCGGCAGGGTTCGGCGGCTACACCTTC
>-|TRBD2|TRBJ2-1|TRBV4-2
CASSHSSGGPNEQFF
TGTGCCAGCAGCCATAGTAGCGGGGGGCCTAATGAGCAGTTCTTC
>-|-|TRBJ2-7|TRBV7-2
CASSPDNPSEQYF
TGTGCCAGCAGCCCGGACAACCCCTCCGAGCAGTACTTC
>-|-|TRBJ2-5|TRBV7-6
CASSLWGSQETQYF
TGTGCCAGCAGCTTGTGGGGGTCCCAAGAGACCCAGTACTTC
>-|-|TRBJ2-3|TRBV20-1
CSARDTAESTDTQYF
TGCAGTGCTAGAGATACAGCGGAAAGCACAGATACGCAGTATTTT
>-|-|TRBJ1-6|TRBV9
CASSGGTGDSPLHF
TGTGCCAGCAGCGGGGGAACCGGGGATTCACCCCTCCACTTT
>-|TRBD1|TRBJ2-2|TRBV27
CASSLSRDRLTNTGELVF
TGTGCCAGCAGTTTATCAAGGGACAGATTAACGAACACCGGGGAGCTGGTTTTT
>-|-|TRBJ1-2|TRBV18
CASSPEGPYGYTF
TGTGCCAGCTCACCGGAGGGGCCGTATGGCTACACCTTC
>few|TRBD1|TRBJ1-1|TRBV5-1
CASSKGQGRYEAFF
TGCGCCAGCAGTAAAGGACAGGGCCGATATGAAGCTTTCTTT
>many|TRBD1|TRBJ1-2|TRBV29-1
CSVAFGGTGGYTF
TGCAGCGTCGCATTTGGAGGGACAGGGGGCTACACCTTC
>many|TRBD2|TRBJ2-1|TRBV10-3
CASGTSGSRKEQFF
TGTGCCAGCGGGACTAGCGGGAGTCGTAAAGAGCAGTTCTTC
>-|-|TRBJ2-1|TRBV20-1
CSARAFPGIVSSYNEQFF
TGCAGTGCTAGAGCATTTCCGGGGATTGTTAGCTCCTACAATGAGCAGTTCTTC
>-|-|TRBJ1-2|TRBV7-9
CASSLGGRGPYGYTF
TGTGCCAGCAGCTTAGGAGGGAGGGGACCCTATGGCTACACCTTC
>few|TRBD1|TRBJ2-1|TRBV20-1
CSARSGTGYNEQFF
TGCAGTGCTAGATCCGGGACAGGTTACAATGAGCAGTTCTTC
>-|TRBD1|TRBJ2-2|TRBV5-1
CASSSPGTGDTGELFF
TGCGCCAGCAGTTCTCCCGGGACAGGGGACACCGGGGAGCTGTTTTTT
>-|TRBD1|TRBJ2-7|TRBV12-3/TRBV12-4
CASSFGQGPDEQYF
TGTGCCAGCAGTTTCGGACAGGGGCCGGACGAGCAGTACTTC